This T cell receptor beta chain was captured in a study of blood T cell repertoires in COVID-19. Background on the study: The analysed material was cDNA or gDNA that came from T cells, B-cell-depleted T cells, or PBMCs.

Repertoires were generated with immunoSEQ multiplex PCR, while TCRdb's copy carries only in-frame clones and drops some. The sample contains around 140,000 clones, approximately 87% of which appear only once. The J segment lost 5 bases and the V segment lost 4 bases, leaving 10 bases of the junction unmatched. There are 15 residues in the CDR3. Germline V gene data show CDR1 as LGHDT and CDR2 as YNNKEL (reference sequence). V is TRBV3-1 (or the pseudogene TRBV3-2) and J is TRBJ1-2, with 7 bases identical to TRBD1. What was sequenced was peripheral blood. The sequence came from an elderly man with acute or convalescent COVID-19. The CDR3 region has the DNA TGTGCCAGCAGCCCACCTGGGGACAGTTATTATGGCTACACCTTC. This codes for CASSPPGDSYYGYTF.